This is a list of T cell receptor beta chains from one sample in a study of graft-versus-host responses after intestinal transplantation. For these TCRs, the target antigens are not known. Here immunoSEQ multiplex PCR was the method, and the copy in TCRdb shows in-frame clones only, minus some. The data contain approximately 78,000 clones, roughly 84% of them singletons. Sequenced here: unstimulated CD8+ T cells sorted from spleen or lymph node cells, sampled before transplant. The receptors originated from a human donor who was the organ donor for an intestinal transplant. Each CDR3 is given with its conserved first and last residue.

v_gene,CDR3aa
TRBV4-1,CASSQPIPSFSSLYNEQFF
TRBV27,CASSPRTGYNSPLHF
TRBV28,CASIEILPKTGGIDTQYF
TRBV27,CASSLSERGGQYNEQFF
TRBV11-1,CASSFSDTEAFF
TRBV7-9,CASSSVPPSHEQYF
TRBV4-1,CASSQGVANYGYTF
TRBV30,CAWNPGRGNQPQHF
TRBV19,CASSIGQGVGEQYF
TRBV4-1,CASSRAGTGILEKLFF
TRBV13,CASSARGYTEAFF
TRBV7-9,CASSSPHGTDTQYF
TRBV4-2,CASSQDLSGNTIYF
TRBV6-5,CASSYDYGTEAFF
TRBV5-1,CASSLDSDNEQFF
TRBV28,CASSAEQITNEKLFF
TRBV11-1,CASSLAGPSLGGEQYF
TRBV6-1,CASSLGGANTEAFF
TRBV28,CASTRQGADTEAFF
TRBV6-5,CASSYRDRGNEQFF
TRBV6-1,CASSSGGGFDEQYF